This entry describes one T cell receptor beta chain. Its antigen is as yet unknown. Time point here: 2015-2016 season, pre-vaccination. Non-naive CD4+CXCR5+PD-1+ cTfh were sorted into ICOS+CD38+ and ICOS-CD38- fractions. The data derive from a study of follicular helper T cells after annual influenza vaccination. Study overall: After each seasonal flu vaccination, blood came on days 0, 7 and 28. General study points: ICOS+CD38+ cTfh clonality tracked population frequency, and its change tracked circulating plasmablast change.

This CDR3 has 16 residues. Trimming removed 7 bases at V and 0 bases at J, with 18 bases between. Per the germline V gene, CDR1 is LNHDA and CDR2 is SQIVND (reference sequence). The assay was immunoSEQ multiplex PCR, and TCRdb's table has in-frame clones only and misses some. The sample has over 10,000 clones, approximately 80% seen once; the top ten hold around 3.5%. The TCR was taken from an adult who received the influenza vaccine. The chain combines TRBV19 with TRBJ1-1, with D perhaps TRBD1 (5 bases). This specimen consisted of CXCR5+ CD38- circulating T follicular helper cells from blood, obtained on the day of influenza vaccination. The subset is: circulating Tfh, non-naive CD4+CXCR5+PD-1+ (ICOS+CD38+ or ICOS-CD38-). The CDR3 DNA sequence: TGTGCCAGTAAAGAGGGCAGGGTGGCTCTGAACACTGAAGCTTTCTTT. Amino acids: CASKEGRVALNTEAFF.